The source of this T cell receptor beta chain is a study of shared clonotypes between healthy human individuals. About the research overall: CD8 memory received one plate per donor, CD8 naive two, CD4 memory three and CD4 naive three. Study-level findings and limits: Compared with clonotypes that all four donors shared, non-shared clonotypes had lower generation probabilities. Larger estimated richness was generally recorded for naive subsets relative to memory subsets.

Repertoires were generated with immunoSEQ multiplex PCR, while TCRdb's copy carries only in-frame clones and drops some. Here the sample spans 550,000 to 850,000 clones, approximately 79% being singletons. Of note for this clone: The target antigen is unknown. The same CDR3 arises from other DNA sequences in this sample as well.

Sequencing was carried out using memory CD4+ T cells sorted from blood. Subset here: CD45RA-negative fraction. This TCR was recovered from a woman in her 30s in good health.

CDR3: CASGLAGGPSTDTQYF. CDR3 bases: TGTGCCAGCGGACTAGCGGGGGGCCCTAGCACAGATACGCAGTATTTT. The chain links TRBV19 to TRBJ2-3; 14 bases are a match to TRBD2. The CDR3 has 16 residues. After removal of 9 bases from V and 0 bases from J, the junction contained 5 bases not matched to a gene. CDR1 is LNHDA, CDR2 SQIVND, per germline (reference sequence).